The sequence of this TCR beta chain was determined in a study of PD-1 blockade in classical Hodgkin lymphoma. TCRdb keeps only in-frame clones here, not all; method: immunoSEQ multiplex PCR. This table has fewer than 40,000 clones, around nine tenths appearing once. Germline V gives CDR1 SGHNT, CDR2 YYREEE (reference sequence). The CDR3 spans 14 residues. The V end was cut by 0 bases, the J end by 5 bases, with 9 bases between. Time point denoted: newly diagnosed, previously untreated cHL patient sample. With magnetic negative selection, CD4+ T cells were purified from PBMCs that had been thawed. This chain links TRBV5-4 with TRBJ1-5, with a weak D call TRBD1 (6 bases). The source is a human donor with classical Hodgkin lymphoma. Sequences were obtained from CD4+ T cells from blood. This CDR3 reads CASSLDRVDQPQHF. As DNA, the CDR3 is TGTGCCAGCAGCTTGGACAGGGTAGATCAGCCCCAGCATTTT.